This T cell receptor (beta chain) stems from a study of chemoradiotherapy in HPV16-positive cancers. Across the whole study: Candidate HPV-specific T-cell clones and common TCR motifs came from functional assays in a couple of HPV16-positive patients.

CDR1 is SQVTM, CDR2 ANQGSEA, per germline. CDR3 length equals 16 residues. V shed 6 bases, J shed 4 bases, and the junction held 14 bases outside the gene matches. The method was immunoSEQ multiplex PCR; TCRdb's version includes in-frame clones alone and lacks a portion of them. The table includes roughly 550 clones, 70% to 90% detected once. This receptor was identified in a human donor with HPV-associated anogenital cancer. The input for sequencing was tumor tissue, taken from a patient who underwent chemoradiotherapy. V is TRBV29-1 and J is TRBJ1-2, with 10 bases matching TRBD1. CDR3 protein: CSVGLPRDRGIYGYTF. CDR3 DNA sequence: TGCAGCGTCGGATTGCCCCGGGACAGGGGCATCTATGGCTACACCTTC. The variable domain in full, with the rest retrieved from reference TRBV29-1 and TRBJ1-2, is SAVISQKPSRDICQRGTSLTIQCQVDSQVTMMFWYRQQPGQSLTLIATANQGSEATYESGFVIDKFPISRPNLTFSTLTVSNMSPEDSSIYLCSVGLPRDRGIYGYTFGSGTRLTVV.